These 18 T cell receptor beta chains originate from one sample sequenced in a study of graft-versus-host responses after intestinal transplantation. Libraries were prepared by immunoSEQ multiplex PCR; TCRdb keeps only in-frame clonotypes and omits some of them. The table includes fewer than 120,000 clones, 93% detected once. These receptors have no known antigen. The sample here was unstimulated CD8+ T cells sorted from spleen or lymph node cells, taken before intestinal transplant. The receptors stem from a human donor who received an intestinal transplant.

This clone has a handful of counts. The V and J genes are TRBV13 and TRBJ2-7; D gene uncertain. V shed 6 bases and J shed 0 bases, with 3 bases lying between them. Germline V gives CDR1 PRHDT, CDR2 FYEKMQ (reference sequence). CDR3 size: 11 residues. CDR3 loop: CASSFSYEQYF. The CDR3 bases are TGTGCCAGCAGTTTCTCCTACGAGCAGTACTTC. The full variable domain, rest sourced from reference TRBV13 and TRBJ2-7, is AAGVIQSPRHLIKEKRETATLKCYPIPRHDTVYWYQQGPGQDPQFLISFYEKMQSDKGSIPDRFSAQQFSDYHSELNMSSLELGDSALYFCASSFSYEQYFGPGTRLTVT.

The rearrangement links TRBV28 to TRBJ1-5; TRBD1 might be the D (6 bases). Germline V gene sequence: CDR1 MDHEN, CDR2 SYDVKM. The CDR3 has 18 amino acids. V lost 5 bases and J lost 0, with 20 bases in between. CDR3 nucleotides: TGTGCCAGCAGTGAAACAGGGCTGCGCTTGATTAGCAATCAGCCCCAGCATTTT. Amino acids: CASSETGLRLISNQPQHF. The variable domain in full, with the rest retrieved from reference TRBV28 and TRBJ1-5, is DVKVTQSSRYLVKRTGEKVFLECVQDMDHENMFWYRQDPGLGLRLIYFSYDVKMKEKGDIPEGYSVSREKKERFSLILESASTNQTSMYLCASSETGLRLISNQPQHFGDGTRLSIL.

The chain couples TRBV19 to TRBJ1-1; D remains ambiguous. V was cut by 3 bases and J by 0 bases, with 5 bases left in between. Germline V gene sequence: CDR1 LNHDA, CDR2 SQIVND (reference sequence). This CDR3 comprises 13 residues. CDR3 coding DNA: TGTGCCAGTAGTATTGCGGTGAACACTGAAGCTTTCTTT. Translation gives CASSIAVNTEAFF.

Only one count was recorded for this clone. The rearrangement links TRBV23-1 to TRBJ2-7; TRBD2 might be the D (5 bases). TRBV23-1 is reported as an ORF; its role is uncertain. This CDR3 has 14 residues. V was cut by 2 bases and J by 3 bases, with 11 bases left in between. The CDR3 DNA reads TGCGCCAGCAGTCAAGAGGGATTCCACTACGAGCAGTACTTC. Its translation is CASSQEGFHYEQYF.

This clone was seen only once. The chain has TRBV6-5 and TRBJ2-7, with 9 bases that match TRBD2. This CDR3 is 13 amino acids long. Germline-derived CDR1 and CDR2 are MNHEY and SVGAGI. V was pared by 8 bases and J by 12 bases, with 14 bases of the junction left unmatched. CDR3: CASARSSGTPGYF. In DNA form, the CDR3 reads TGTGCCAGCGCCCGTTCTAGCGGGACCCCCGGGTACTTC.

The V call is TRBV6-1, the J call TRBJ2-1; D not certain. CDR1 is MNHNS and CDR2 is SASEGT in the germline V gene. The CDR3 totals 11 residues. The ends were cut back, 8 bases at V and 10 bases at J, with 12 bases in the middle. CDR3 DNA sequence: TGTGCCAGCGGCGAGGAATCGGAGCAGTTCTTC. Translating gives CASGEESEQFF.

This chain links TRBV27 with TRBJ2-7, with D possibly being TRBD1 (5 bases). Trimming took off 2 bases at V and 3 bases at J, with 14 bases between the two ends. Germline V gene lookup returns CDR1 MNHEY and CDR2 SMNVEV (reference sequence). There are 15 residues in the CDR3. In DNA, the CDR3 is TGTGCCAGCAGTTTAATGGGGCCTTCCTACTACGAGCAGTACTTC. It specifies CASSLMGPSYYEQYF.

The rearrangement joins TRBV9 to TRBJ2-2, with 9 positions matching TRBD2. The V gene end was trimmed by 4 bases and the J gene end by 4 bases; junction bases not matched to a gene: 14. Germline-derived CDR1 and CDR2 are SGDLS and YYNGEE. The CDR3 length is 18 residues. CDR3 residues: CASSFSTSGQRVTGELFF. The DNA of the CDR3 is TGTGCCAGCAGCTTCTCGACTAGCGGTCAACGGGTCACCGGGGAGCTGTTTTTT.

V and J are TRBV6-1 and TRBJ2-1, with D unresolved. CDR1 and CDR2 (germline): MNHNS, SASEGT. The CDR3 length is 13 residues. V was cut by 10 bases and J by 4 bases, with 14 bases left in between. The CDR3 DNA is TGTGCCATCCTAGGAGAGTCATACAATGAGCAGTTCTTC. This gives the protein CAILGESYNEQFF.

The chain has TRBV19 and TRBJ2-2, with TRBD1 as a possible D gene (6 bases). V lost 6 bases and J lost 7, with 12 bases in between. CDR1 and CDR2 (germline): LNHDA, SQIVND (reference sequence). The CDR3 contains 13 residues. In DNA form, the CDR3 reads TGTGCCAGTAGCGGACAGATTGGCGGGGAGCTGTTTTTT. It translates to CASSGQIGGELFF.

Remarks on this clone: Other nucleotide sequences in the sample specify the same CDR3. V is TRBV5-6 and J is TRBJ2-6; unclear D gene. The V gene's germline CDR1 is SGHDT and CDR2 YYEEEE. The ends were cut back, 2 bases at V and 1 base at J, with 4 bases in the middle. The CDR3 length is 14 residues. The CDR3, as DNA: TGTGCCAGCAGCTTCAGTTCTGGGGCCAACGTCCTGACTTTC. This encodes CASSFSSGANVLTF.

This chain connects TRBV19 to TRBJ1-5, with TRBD1 identical over 9 bases. The CDR3 runs to 12 residues. The V and J ends lost 8 bases and 6 bases, in that order; junction bases with no gene match: 2. Germline CDR1 LNHDA, CDR2 SQIVND (reference sequence). The CDR3 DNA sequence: TGTGCCAGTGGGACAGGGAGTCAGCCCCAGCATTTT. Its translation: CASGTGSQPQHF.

The gene calls are TRBV9 and TRBJ2-6; D might be TRBD1 (5 bases). Trimming left V 2 bases short and J 0 bases short, with 12 bases between. CDR3 size: 17 residues. CDR1 SGDLS and CDR2 YYNGEE come from the germline V gene. CDR3 loop: CASSVTGNPSGANVLTF. In DNA, the CDR3 is TGTGCCAGCAGCGTCACAGGTAACCCCTCTGGGGCCAACGTCCTGACTTTC.

The rearrangement uses TRBV27 and TRBJ1-2; D is undetermined. The CDR3 loop spans 15 amino acids. Germline CDR1 and CDR2: MNHEY and SMNVEV (reference sequence). The V and J ends lost 5 bases and 4 bases respectively, with 17 bases between them. The CDR3 sequence: CASSQLETEGYGYTF. The CDR3 coding sequence is TGTGCCAGCAGTCAACTTGAGACGGAGGGCTATGGCTACACCTTC.

The chain joins TRBV27 to TRBJ1-5, with unresolved D. The CDR3 is 13 residues long. Germline V lookup: CDR1 MNHEY, CDR2 SMNVEV (reference sequence). Deletions cut 3 bases from V and 6 bases from J, with 9 bases between. CDR3 protein: CASSFQSGQPQHF. CDR3 sequence (DNA): TGTGCCAGCAGTTTCCAATCCGGTCAGCCCCAGCATTTT.

This chain joins TRBV6-1 and TRBJ1-1, with a possible D match to TRBD1 (6 bases). Germline V CDR1 and CDR2: MNHNS, SASEGT. Deletions cut 4 bases from V and 1 base from J, with 19 bases between. This CDR3 has 17 amino acids. The CDR3, as DNA: TGTGCCAGCAGTGCGAACAGGGAATATAACCCGAACACTGAAGCTTTCTTT. As protein: CASSANREYNPNTEAFF.

This clone was seen once. The rearrangement links TRBV11-2 to TRBJ1-5; maybe TRBD1 (6 bases). The CDR3 loop spans 16 amino acids. The V gene lost 1 base and the J gene lost 6 bases, with 16 bases spanning the gap. Germline values: CDR1 SGHAT, CDR2 FQNNGV. CDR3 DNA: TGTGCCAGCAGCTTAGTCGGGGGGCTTGGCGGTCAGCCCCAGCATTTT. Its translation: CASSLVGGLGGQPQHF. The variable domain in full, with the rest retrieved from reference TRBV11-2 and TRBJ1-5, is EAGVAQSPRYKIIEKRQSVAFWCNPISGHATLYWYQQILGQGPKLLIQFQNNGVVDDSQLPKDRFSAERLKGVDSTLKIQPAKLEDSAVYLCASSLVGGLGGQPQHFGDGTRLSIL.

The chain recombines TRBV29-1 with TRBJ1-4, with D unclear. The CDR3 consists of 11 residues. Germline loops: CDR1 SQVTM, CDR2 ANQGSEA. Deletions cut 6 bases from V and 8 bases from J, with 10 bases between. CDR3 protein: CSVTQSEKLFF. In nucleotides, the CDR3 is TGCAGCGTCACCCAATCCGAAAAACTGTTTTTT.